The clone carrying this TCR beta chain has a handful of counts. Its antigen is unidentified. The data were obtained in a study of blood T cells in healthy people across ages. Regarding the study as a whole: Long-lived donors carried more naive CD4+ cells and greater diversity than aged donors.

CDR1 is MDHEN, CDR2 SYDVKM, per germline. The CDR3 consists of 17 residues. With a J-beta primer mix and a sample-barcoded 5' primer, a second PCR ran about 7 to 11 cycles. TCRdb processed the 5' RACE reads anew with MiXCR; each CDR3 protein has one entry. The sample lists approximately 2,000,000 distinct CDR3 sequences; 35% to 50% were seen once. The receptor was isolated from a human donor in good health. Sequencing was done on a sample of blood. This rearrangement joins TRBV28 to TRBJ2-7, with D perhaps matching TRBD1 or TRBD2 (5 bases each). The last part of the DNA fits TRBJ2-5 better; the J call may be wrong. Here the CDR3 DNA reads TGTGCCAGCAGTCCTCTTTCCTTCCGGGACGCCTCAGAGACCCAGTACTTC. Protein product: CASSPLSFRDASETQYF.